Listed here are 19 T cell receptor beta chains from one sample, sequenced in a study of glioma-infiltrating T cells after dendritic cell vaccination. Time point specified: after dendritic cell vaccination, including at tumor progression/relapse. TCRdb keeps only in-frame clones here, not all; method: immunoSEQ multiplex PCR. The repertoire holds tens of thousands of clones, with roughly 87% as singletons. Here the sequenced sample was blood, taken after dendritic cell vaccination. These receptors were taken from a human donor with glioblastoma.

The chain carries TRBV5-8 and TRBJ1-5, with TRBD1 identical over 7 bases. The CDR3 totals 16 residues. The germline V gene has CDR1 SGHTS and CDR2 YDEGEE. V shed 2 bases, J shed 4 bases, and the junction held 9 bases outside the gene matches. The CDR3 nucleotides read TGTGCCAGCAGCTTACTTTGGACAGGACTGAATCAGCCCCAGCATTTT. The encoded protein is CASSLLWTGLNQPQHF.

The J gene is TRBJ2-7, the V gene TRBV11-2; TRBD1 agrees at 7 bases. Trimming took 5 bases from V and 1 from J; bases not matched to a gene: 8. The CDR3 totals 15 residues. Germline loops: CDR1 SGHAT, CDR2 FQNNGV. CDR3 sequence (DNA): TGTGCCAGCAGCCCCGGGACAGTCTCTTCCTACGAGCAGTACTTC. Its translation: CASSPGTVSSYEQYF.

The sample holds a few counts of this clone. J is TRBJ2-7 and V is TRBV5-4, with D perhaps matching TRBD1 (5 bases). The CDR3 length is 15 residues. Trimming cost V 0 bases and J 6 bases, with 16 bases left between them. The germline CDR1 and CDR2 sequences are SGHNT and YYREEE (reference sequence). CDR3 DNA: TGTGCCAGCAGCTTGGGGGCCCAGGGATCGGGCGAGCAGTACTTC. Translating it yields CASSLGAQGSGEQYF.

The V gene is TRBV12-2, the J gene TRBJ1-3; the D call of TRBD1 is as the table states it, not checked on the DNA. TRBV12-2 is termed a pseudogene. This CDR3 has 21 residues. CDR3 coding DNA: TGTGCAAGTCGCTTAGATGGCACCCCTCGCCACAGGGGCGCCTCTGGAAACACCATATATTTT. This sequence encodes CASRLDGTPRHRGASGNTIYF.

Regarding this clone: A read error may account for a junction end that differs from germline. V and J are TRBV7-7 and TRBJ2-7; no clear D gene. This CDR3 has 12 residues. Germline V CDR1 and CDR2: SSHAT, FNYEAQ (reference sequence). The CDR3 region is CASSPKSVEQYF. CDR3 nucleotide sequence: TGTGCTAGCAGCCCCAAATCGGTGGAGCAGTACTTC.

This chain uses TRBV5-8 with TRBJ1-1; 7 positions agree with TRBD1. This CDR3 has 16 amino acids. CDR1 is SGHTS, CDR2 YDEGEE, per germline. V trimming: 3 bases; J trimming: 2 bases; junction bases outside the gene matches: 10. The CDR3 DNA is TGTGCCAGCAGCTCAGGACAGGTTCTTTTTAACACTGAAGCTTTCTTT. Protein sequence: CASSSGQVLFNTEAFF.

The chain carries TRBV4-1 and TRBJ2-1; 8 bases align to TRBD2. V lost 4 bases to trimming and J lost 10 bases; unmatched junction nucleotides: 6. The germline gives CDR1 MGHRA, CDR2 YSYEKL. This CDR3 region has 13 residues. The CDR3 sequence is CASSPGLAAEQFF. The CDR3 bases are TGCGCCAGCAGCCCCGGACTAGCAGCCGAGCAGTTCTTC.

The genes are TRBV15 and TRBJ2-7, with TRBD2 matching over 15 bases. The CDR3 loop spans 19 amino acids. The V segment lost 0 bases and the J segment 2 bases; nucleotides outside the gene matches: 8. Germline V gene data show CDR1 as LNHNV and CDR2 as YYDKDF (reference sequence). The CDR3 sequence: CATSRDEGTSGGPTYEQYF. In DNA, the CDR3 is TGTGCCACCAGCAGAGATGAGGGGACTAGCGGGGGGCCGACCTACGAGCAGTACTTC.

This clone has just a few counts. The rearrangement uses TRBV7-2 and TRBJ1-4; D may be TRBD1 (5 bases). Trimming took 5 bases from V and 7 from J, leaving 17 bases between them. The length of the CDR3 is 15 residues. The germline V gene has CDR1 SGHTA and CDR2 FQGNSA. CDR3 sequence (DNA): TGTGCCAGCAGCCCTGGAAGGCAGGGCGGTGAAAAACTGTTTTTT. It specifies CASSPGRQGGEKLFF.

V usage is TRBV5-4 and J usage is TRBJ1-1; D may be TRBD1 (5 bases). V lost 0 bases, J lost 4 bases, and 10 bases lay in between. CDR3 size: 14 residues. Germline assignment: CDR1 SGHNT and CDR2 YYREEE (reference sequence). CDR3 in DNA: TGTGCCAGCAGCTTGGCCAACGGGGGCACTGAAGCTTTCTTT. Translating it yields CASSLANGGTEAFF.

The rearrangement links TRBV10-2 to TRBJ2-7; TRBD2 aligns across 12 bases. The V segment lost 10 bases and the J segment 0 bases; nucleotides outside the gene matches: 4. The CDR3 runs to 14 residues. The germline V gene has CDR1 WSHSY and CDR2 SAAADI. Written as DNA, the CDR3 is TGCGCCACTGCGACTAGCGGGAGCTCCTACGAGCAGTACTTC. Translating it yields CATATSGSSYEQYF.

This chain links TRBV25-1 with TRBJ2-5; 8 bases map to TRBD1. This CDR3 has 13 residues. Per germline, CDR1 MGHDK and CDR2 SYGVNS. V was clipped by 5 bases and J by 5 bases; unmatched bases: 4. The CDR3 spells CASSTRGHETQYF. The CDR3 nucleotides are TGTGCCAGCAGTACCAGGGGGCACGAGACCCAGTACTTC.

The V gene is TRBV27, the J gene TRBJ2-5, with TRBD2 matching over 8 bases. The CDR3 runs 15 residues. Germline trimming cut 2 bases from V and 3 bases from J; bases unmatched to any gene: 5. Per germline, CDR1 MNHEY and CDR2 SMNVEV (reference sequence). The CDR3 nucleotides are TGTGCCAGCAGTTTAACTAGCGGAATTAAAGAGACCCAGTACTTC. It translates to CASSLTSGIKETQYF.

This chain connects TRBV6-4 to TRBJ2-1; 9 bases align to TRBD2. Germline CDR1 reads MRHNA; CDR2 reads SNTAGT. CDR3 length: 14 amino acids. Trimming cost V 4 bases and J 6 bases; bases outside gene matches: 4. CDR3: CASSGGGGGNEQFF. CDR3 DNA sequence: TGTGCCAGCAGTGGGGGCGGGGGGGGCAATGAGCAGTTCTTC.

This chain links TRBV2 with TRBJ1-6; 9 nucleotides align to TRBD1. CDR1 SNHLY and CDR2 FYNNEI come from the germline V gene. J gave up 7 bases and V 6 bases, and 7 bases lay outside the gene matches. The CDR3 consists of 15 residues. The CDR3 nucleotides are TGTGCCAGCAGGAGGACAGGGGTCCAAAATTCACCCCTCCACTTT. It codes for CASRRTGVQNSPLHF.

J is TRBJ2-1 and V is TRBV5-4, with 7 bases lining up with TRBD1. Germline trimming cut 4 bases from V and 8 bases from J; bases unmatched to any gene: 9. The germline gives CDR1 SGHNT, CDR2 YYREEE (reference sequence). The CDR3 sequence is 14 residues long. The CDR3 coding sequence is TGTGCCAGCAGCCAAGGACAGGTCTGGGATGAGCAGTTCTTC. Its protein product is CASSQGQVWDEQFF.

The CDR3: CASTPTGGEDTQYF. In nucleotides, the CDR3 is TGTGCCAGCACCCCGACAGGGGGCGAAGATACGCAGTATTTT. V is TRBV6-1 and J is TRBJ2-3, with 10 bases identical to TRBD1. The CDR3 contains 14 residues. V lost 7 bases and J lost 5; bases outside the gene matches: 6. Germline-derived CDR1 and CDR2 are MNHNS and SASEGT.

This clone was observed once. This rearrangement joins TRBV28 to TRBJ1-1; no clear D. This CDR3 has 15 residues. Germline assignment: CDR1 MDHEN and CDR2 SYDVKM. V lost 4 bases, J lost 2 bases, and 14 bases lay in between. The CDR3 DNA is TGTGCCAGCAGTTCCACCCGACGACTCAACACTGAAGCTTTCTTT. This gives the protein CASSSTRRLNTEAFF.

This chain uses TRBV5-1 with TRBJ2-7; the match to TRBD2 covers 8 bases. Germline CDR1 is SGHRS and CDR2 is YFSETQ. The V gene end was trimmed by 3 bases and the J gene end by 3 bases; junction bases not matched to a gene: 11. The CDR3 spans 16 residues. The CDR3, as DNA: TGCGCCAGCAGCTCACCTCCCGGGAGGGGAAGCTACGAGCAGTACTTC. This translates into CASSSPPGRGSYEQYF.